This T cell receptor beta chain emerged from a study of OX40 agonist ivuxolimab in advanced cancers. Overall study context: Patients were given ivuxolimab, an antibody that agonizes OX40 (CD134). Whole-study results and caveats: Partial responders at 0.1-3.0 mg/kg showed near-lowest clonal expansion. Several nonresponders also turned out to have low normalized T-cell clonal expansion.

TCRdb's copy holds only in-frame clones and misses some; the assay was immunoSEQ multiplex PCR. The repertoire includes fewer than 80,000 clones, roughly 76% of them detected once, and around 1.6% sits in the top ten. Germline CDR1 is MGHRA and CDR2 is YSYEKL. The V end lost 4 bases, the J end lost 6 bases, and 18 bases lay between the germline ends. This CDR3 region has 15 residues. Note on this clone: Its matching antigen is unknown.

This receptor was identified in an adult with an advanced solid tumor such as melanoma, head and neck, liver or kidney cancer. Sequenced here: CD4+ or CD8+ T cells sorted from blood, sampled in a trial of the OX40 agonist ivuxolimab. V is TRBV4-1 and J is TRBJ1-1; D gene ambiguous. CDR3 nucleotides: TGCGCCAGCAGCCCAAGAATTCTGAAGAGGTCTGAAGCTTTCTTT. This encodes CASSPRILKRSEAFF.